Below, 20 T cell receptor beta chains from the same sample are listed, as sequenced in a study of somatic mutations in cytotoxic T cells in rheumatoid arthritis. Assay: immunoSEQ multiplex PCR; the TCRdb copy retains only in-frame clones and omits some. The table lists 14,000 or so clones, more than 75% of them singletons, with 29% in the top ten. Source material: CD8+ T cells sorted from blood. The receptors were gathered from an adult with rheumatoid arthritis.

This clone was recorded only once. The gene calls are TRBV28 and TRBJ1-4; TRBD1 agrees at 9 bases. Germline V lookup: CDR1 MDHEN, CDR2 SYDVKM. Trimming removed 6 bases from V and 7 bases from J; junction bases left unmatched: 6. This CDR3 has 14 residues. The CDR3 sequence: CASSITGGGEKLFF. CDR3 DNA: TGTGCCAGCAGCATAACAGGGGGCGGTGAAAAACTGTTTTTT.

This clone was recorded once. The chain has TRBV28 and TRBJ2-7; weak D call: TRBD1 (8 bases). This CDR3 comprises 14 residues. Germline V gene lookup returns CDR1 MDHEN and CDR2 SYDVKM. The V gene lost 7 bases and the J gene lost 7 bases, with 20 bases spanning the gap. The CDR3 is CASTQQGGDEEQYF. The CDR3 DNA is TGTGCCAGCACCCAACAGGGGGGGGACGAGGAGCAGTACTTC.

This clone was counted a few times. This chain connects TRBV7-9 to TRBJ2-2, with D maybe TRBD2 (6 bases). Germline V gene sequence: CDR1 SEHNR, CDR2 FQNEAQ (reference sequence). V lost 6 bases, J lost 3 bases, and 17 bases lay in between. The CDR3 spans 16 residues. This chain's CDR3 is CASSLTTEGDTGELFF. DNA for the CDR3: TGTGCCAGCAGTCTTACCACGGAGGGAGACACCGGGGAGCTGTTTTTT.

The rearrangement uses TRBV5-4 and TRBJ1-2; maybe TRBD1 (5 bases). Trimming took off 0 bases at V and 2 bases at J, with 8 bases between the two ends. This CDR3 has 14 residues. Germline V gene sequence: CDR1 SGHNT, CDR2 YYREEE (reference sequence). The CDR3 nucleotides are TGTGCCAGCAGCTTGGGGGGACGGAACTATGGCTACACCTTC. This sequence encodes CASSLGGRNYGYTF. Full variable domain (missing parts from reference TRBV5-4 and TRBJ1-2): ETGVTQSPTHLIKTRGQQVTLRCSSQSGHNTVSWYQQALGQGPQFIFQYYREEENGRGNFPPRFSGLQFPNYSSELNVNALELDDSALYLCASSLGGRNYGYTFGSGTRLTVV.

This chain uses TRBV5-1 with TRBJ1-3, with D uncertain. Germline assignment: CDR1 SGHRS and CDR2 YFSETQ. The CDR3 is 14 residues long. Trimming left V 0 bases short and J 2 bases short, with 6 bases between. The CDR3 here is CASSLGEAGNTIYF. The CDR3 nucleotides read TGCGCCAGCAGCTTGGGGGAGGCTGGAAACACCATATATTTT.

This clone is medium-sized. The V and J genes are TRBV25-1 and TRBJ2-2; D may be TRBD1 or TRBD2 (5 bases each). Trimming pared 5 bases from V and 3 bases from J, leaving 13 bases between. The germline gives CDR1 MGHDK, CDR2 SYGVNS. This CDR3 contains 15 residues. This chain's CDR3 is CASSKGTADTGELFF. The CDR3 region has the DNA TGTGCCAGCAGTAAGGGGACCGCGGACACCGGGGAGCTGTTTTTT.

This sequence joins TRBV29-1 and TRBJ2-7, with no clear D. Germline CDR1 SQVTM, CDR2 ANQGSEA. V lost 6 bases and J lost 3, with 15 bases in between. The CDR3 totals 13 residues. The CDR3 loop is CSVRGGPNYEQYF. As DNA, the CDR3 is TGCAGCGTCCGAGGCGGACCCAACTACGAGCAGTACTTC.

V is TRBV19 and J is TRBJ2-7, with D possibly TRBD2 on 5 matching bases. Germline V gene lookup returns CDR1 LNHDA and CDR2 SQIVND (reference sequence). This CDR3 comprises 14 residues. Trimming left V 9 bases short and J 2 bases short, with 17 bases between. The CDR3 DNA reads TGTGCCAGCGCTTTCGGTAGCGCGCCCTACGAGCAGTACTTC. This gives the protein CASAFGSAPYEQYF. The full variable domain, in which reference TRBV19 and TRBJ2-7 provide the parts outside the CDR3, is DGGITQSPKYLFRKEGQNVTLSCEQNLNHDAMYWYRQDPGQGLRLIYYSQIVNDFQKGDIAEGYSVSREKKESFPLTVTSAQKNPTAFYLCASAFGSAPYEQYFGPGTRLTVT.

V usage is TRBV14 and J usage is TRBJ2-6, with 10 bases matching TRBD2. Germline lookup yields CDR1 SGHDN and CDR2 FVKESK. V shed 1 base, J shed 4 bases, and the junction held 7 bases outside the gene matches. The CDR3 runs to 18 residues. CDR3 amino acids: CASSQVGLAVSGANVLTF. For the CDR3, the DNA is TGTGCCAGCAGCCAAGTCGGACTAGCGGTCTCCGGGGCCAACGTCCTGACTTTC.

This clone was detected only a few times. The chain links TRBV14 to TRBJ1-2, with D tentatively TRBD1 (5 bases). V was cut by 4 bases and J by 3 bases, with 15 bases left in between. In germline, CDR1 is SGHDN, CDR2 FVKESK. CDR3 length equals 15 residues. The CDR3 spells CASSPSLGVDYGYTF. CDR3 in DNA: TGTGCCAGCAGCCCCTCTTTAGGGGTCGACTATGGCTACACCTTC.

The CDR3 coding sequence is TGTGCCAGCAGTTTTTCGGACAGGGGTGATGAGCAGTTCTTC. As protein: CASSFSDRGDEQFF. J is TRBJ2-1 and V is TRBV28; 9 bases map to TRBD1. In germline, CDR1 is MDHEN, CDR2 SYDVKM. The CDR3 loop spans 14 amino acids. Trimming cost V 3 bases and J 8 bases; bases outside gene matches: 5.

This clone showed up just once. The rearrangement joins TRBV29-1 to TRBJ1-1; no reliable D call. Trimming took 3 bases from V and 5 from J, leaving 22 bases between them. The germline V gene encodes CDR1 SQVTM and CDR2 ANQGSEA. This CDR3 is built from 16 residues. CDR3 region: CSVDGVVAPDETEAFF. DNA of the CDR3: TGCAGCGTTGATGGTGTGGTCGCGCCTGATGAGACTGAAGCTTTCTTT.

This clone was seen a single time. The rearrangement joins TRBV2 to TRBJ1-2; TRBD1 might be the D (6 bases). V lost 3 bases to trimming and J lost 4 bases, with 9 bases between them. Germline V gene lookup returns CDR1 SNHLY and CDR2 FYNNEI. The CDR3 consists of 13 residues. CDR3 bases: TGTGCCAGCAGTGAGCTCAGGGGCTATGGCTACACCTTC. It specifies CASSELRGYGYTF. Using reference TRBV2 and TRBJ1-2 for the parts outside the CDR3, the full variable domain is EPEVTQTPSHQVTQMGQEVILRCVPISNHLYFYWYRQILGQKVEFLVSFYNNEISEKSEIFDDQFSVERPDGSNFTLKIRSTKLEDSAMYFCASSELRGYGYTFGSGTRLTVV.

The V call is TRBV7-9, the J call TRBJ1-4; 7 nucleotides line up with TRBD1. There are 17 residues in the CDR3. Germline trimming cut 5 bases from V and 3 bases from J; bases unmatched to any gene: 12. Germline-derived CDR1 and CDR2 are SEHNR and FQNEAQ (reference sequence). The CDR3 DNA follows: TGTGCCAGCAGCCGGAATACTCCAGGGGGAGCTAATGAAAAACTGTTTTTT. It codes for CASSRNTPGGANEKLFF. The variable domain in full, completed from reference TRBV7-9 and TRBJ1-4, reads DTGVSQNPRHKITKRGQNVTFRCDPISEHNRLYWYRQTLGQGPEFLTYFQNEAQLEKSRLLSDRFSAERPKGSFSTLEIQRTEQGDSAMYLCASSRNTPGGANEKLFFGSGTQLSVL.

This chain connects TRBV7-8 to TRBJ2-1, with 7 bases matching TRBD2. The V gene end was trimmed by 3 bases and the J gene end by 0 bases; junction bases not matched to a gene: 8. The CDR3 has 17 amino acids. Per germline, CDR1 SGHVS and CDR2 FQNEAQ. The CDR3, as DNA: TGTGCCAGCAGCTTGACGGTAGCGGGTAGCTCCTACAATGAGCAGTTCTTC. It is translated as CASSLTVAGSSYNEQFF.

Written as DNA, the CDR3 is TGTGCCAGCAGCCCCGGGGACAGGGGATATACAGATACGCAGTATTTT. It is translated as CASSPGDRGYTDTQYF. The chain employs TRBV9 and TRBJ2-3; 10 bases agree with TRBD1. The J segment lost 3 bases and the V segment lost 4 bases, leaving 8 bases of the junction unmatched. The V gene's germline CDR1 is SGDLS and CDR2 YYNGEE. This CDR3 is built from 16 residues.

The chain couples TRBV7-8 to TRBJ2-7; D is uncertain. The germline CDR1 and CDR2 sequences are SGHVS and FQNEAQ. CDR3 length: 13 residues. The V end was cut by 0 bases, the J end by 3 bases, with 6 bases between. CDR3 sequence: CASSLAEDYEQYF. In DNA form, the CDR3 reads TGTGCCAGCAGCTTAGCGGAAGACTACGAGCAGTACTTC.

CDR3 amino acids: CAWSVLRTGRNYGYTF. CDR3 DNA: TGTGCCTGGAGTGTACTGAGGACAGGGCGAAACTATGGCTACACCTTC. The rearrangement uses TRBV30 and TRBJ1-2; TRBD1 aligns across 8 bases. CDR3 size: 16 residues. V was pared by 0 bases and J by 2 bases, with 8 bases of the junction left unmatched. Germline V gene lookup returns CDR1 GTSNPN and CDR2 SVGIG (reference sequence).

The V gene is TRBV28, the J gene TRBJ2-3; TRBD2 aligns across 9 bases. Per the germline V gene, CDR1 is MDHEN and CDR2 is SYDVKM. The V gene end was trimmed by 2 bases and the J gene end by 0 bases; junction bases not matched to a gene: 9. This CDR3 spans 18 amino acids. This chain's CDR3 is CASSLPFTSGSSTDTQYF. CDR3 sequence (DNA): TGTGCCAGCAGTTTACCTTTCACTAGCGGGTCTAGCACAGATACGCAGTATTTT.

CDR3 loop: CASSYSRGDTGELFF. DNA of the CDR3: TGTGCCAGCAGTTACTCCAGGGGGGACACCGGGGAGCTGTTTTTT. The chain couples TRBV6-5 to TRBJ2-2; possible D gene TRBD1, 7 bases. The V gene's germline CDR1 is MNHEY and CDR2 SVGAGI. V lost 0 bases to trimming and J lost 3 bases, with 8 bases between them. The CDR3 totals 15 residues.